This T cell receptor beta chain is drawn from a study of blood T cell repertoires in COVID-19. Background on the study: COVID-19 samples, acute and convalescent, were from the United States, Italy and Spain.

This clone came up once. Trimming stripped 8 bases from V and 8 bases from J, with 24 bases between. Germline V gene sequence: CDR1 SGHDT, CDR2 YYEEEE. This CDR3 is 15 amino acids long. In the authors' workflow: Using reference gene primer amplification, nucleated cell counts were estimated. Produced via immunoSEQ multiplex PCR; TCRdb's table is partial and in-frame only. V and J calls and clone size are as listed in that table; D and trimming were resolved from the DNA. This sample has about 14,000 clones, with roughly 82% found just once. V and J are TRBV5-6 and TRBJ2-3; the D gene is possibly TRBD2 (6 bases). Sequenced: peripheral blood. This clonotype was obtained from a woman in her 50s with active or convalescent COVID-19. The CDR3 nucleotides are TGTGCCAGTACTAAGGAGGGAATGGAGGTGGGTACGCAGTATTTT. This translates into CASTKEGMEVGTQYF.